Listed below are T cell receptor beta chains from one sample, sequenced in a study of cytomegalovirus exposure and HLA in healthy donors. Here immunoSEQ multiplex PCR was the method, and the copy in TCRdb shows in-frame clones only, minus some. Of about 180,000 clones listed, about 78% were seen once; the top ten hold more than 5.5%. Sequencing was done on a sample of PBMCs. These receptors all come from a middle-aged man in good health and CMV-seronegative. Both conserved end residues are part of each CDR3. A D gene is named only where the DNA matches it firmly. Clone size, where shown, is once, few, many, or a class for clones that have expanded.

v_gene: TRBV7-2; d_gene: .; j_gene: TRBJ2-7; abundance: .; CDR3nt: TGTGCCAGCAGCATCTTAGCTTCCTACGAGCAGTACTTC; CDR3aa: CASSILASYEQYF
v_gene: TRBV6-6; d_gene: .; j_gene: TRBJ2-5; abundance: .; CDR3nt: TGTGCCAGCAGTTACAACACGGACCAGGGGACCCAGTACTTC; CDR3aa: CASSYNTDQGTQYF
v_gene: TRBV6-6; d_gene: .; j_gene: TRBJ2-4; abundance: .; CDR3nt: TGTGCCAGCAGTTACATCTTTGTGGCGGAAAACATTCAGTACTTC; CDR3aa: CASSYIFVAENIQYF
v_gene: TRBV19; d_gene: TRBD2; j_gene: TRBJ2-5; abundance: .; CDR3nt: TGTGCCAGTAGTTTCGGGACTAGCAGTTTACAGACCCAGTACTTC; CDR3aa: CASSFGTSSLQTQYF
v_gene: TRBV9; d_gene: .; j_gene: TRBJ2-7; abundance: few; CDR3nt: TGTGCCAGCAGCGTACAGGGGACGGGCGAGCAGTACTTC; CDR3aa: CASSVQGTGEQYF
v_gene: TRBV9; d_gene: .; j_gene: TRBJ2-5; abundance: .; CDR3nt: TGTGCCAGCAACCCGGTCGGGCGGGACCAAGAGACCCAGTACTTC; CDR3aa: CASNPVGRDQETQYF
v_gene: TRBV6-5; d_gene: TRBD1; j_gene: TRBJ2-4; abundance: .; CDR3nt: TGTGCCAGCAGTTACCTCGGGACAGGGAGGGGAAACATTCAGTACTTC; CDR3aa: CASSYLGTGRGNIQYF
v_gene: TRBV5-1; d_gene: TRBD2; j_gene: TRBJ2-5; abundance: few; CDR3nt: TGCGCCAGCAGCCTTGGGGGTAGCGGGGGGTCACAAGAGACCCAGTACTTC; CDR3aa: CASSLGGSGGSQETQYF
v_gene: TRBV10-3; d_gene: .; j_gene: TRBJ2-3; abundance: .; CDR3nt: TGTGCCATCAGTGATGAGGGGGAAGACACAGATACGCAGTATTTT; CDR3aa: CAISDEGEDTDTQYF
v_gene: TRBV7-2; d_gene: .; j_gene: TRBJ1-4; abundance: .; CDR3nt: TGTGCCAGCAGCTTGACGGGGAACGCTCTAGGGGAAAAACTGTTTTTT; CDR3aa: CASSLTGNALGEKLFF
v_gene: TRBV6-4; d_gene: TRBD1; j_gene: TRBJ1-4; abundance: .; CDR3nt: TGTGCCAGCAAAGCAGGGGGGGAAAAACTGTTTTTT; CDR3aa: CASKAGGEKLFF
v_gene: TRBV30; d_gene: .; j_gene: TRBJ1-1; abundance: .; CDR3nt: TGTGCCTGGAGGCAGGGGATGAACACTGAAGCTTTCTTT; CDR3aa: CAWRQGMNTEAFF
v_gene: TRBV6-1; d_gene: TRBD2; j_gene: TRBJ2-1; abundance: few; CDR3nt: TGTGCCAGCTTCTTACTAGCGGGGGGGCAAAATGAGCAGTTCTTC; CDR3aa: CASFLLAGGQNEQFF
v_gene: TRBV7-2; d_gene: .; j_gene: TRBJ1-2; abundance: .; CDR3nt: TGTGCCAGCAGCTCACGGGTCTCTGGCTACACCTTC; CDR3aa: CASSSRVSGYTF
v_gene: TRBV19; d_gene: TRBD1; j_gene: TRBJ1-2; abundance: .; CDR3nt: TGTGCCAGTAGTCAATACAGGGGGCTTAACTATGGCTACACCTTC; CDR3aa: CASSQYRGLNYGYTF
v_gene: TRBV5-1; d_gene: TRBD1; j_gene: TRBJ2-1; abundance: .; CDR3nt: TGCGCCAGCAGCTACCCTAGTCAACAGGGGAAAACATCCTACAATGAGCAGTTCTTC; CDR3aa: CASSYPSQQGKTSYNEQFF
v_gene: TRBV7-2; d_gene: .; j_gene: TRBJ2-3; abundance: .; CDR3nt: TGTGCCAGCAGCTTACCCTCAGGGGTTGGCACAGATACGCAGTATTTT; CDR3aa: CASSLPSGVGTDTQYF
v_gene: TRBV7-9; d_gene: TRBD1; j_gene: TRBJ1-2; abundance: .; CDR3nt: TGTGCCAGCAGCCTCACCCAGGGGGATGGCTACACCTTC; CDR3aa: CASSLTQGDGYTF
v_gene: TRBV29-1; d_gene: .; j_gene: TRBJ2-1; abundance: .; CDR3nt: TGCAGCGTTGAAGTGGCGAGGCGGGGAGGAAACAATGAGCAGTTCTTC; CDR3aa: CSVEVARRGGNNEQFF
v_gene: TRBV7-6; d_gene: TRBD2; j_gene: TRBJ2-7; abundance: .; CDR3nt: TGTGCCAGCAGCTTAATCTCTAGCGGATCCTACGAGCAGTACTTC; CDR3aa: CASSLISSGSYEQYF
v_gene: TRBV11-2; d_gene: .; j_gene: TRBJ1-1; abundance: few; CDR3nt: TGTGCCAGCAGCACCCTCGGGGGGAAAATTTCCACGGCTTTCTTT; CDR3aa: CASSTLGGKISTAFF
v_gene: TRBV6-6; d_gene: .; j_gene: TRBJ1-2; abundance: .; CDR3nt: TGTGCCAGCAGTTACAGAGAGGATGGCTACACCTTC; CDR3aa: CASSYREDGYTF
v_gene: TRBV9; d_gene: TRBD1; j_gene: TRBJ2-6; abundance: .; CDR3nt: TGTGCCAGCAGCGGAGGGACAGCGTTAGTCTCTGGGGCCAACGTCCTGACTTTC; CDR3aa: CASSGGTALVSGANVLTF
v_gene: TRBV6-1; d_gene: TRBD1; j_gene: TRBJ2-1; abundance: .; CDR3nt: TGTGCCAGCCTACAGGGGGCCAGTGAGCAGTTCTTC; CDR3aa: CASLQGASEQFF
v_gene: TRBV20-1; d_gene: .; j_gene: TRBJ1-1; abundance: .; CDR3nt: TGCAGTACCACGAGGGCTCCTGAAGCTTTCTTT; CDR3aa: CSTTRAPEAFF
v_gene: TRBV9; d_gene: TRBD2; j_gene: TRBJ2-1; abundance: .; CDR3nt: TGTGCCAGCAGCGTAGGGGGACTAGTGAACGAGCAGTTCTTC; CDR3aa: CASSVGGLVNEQFF
v_gene: TRBV5-1; d_gene: TRBD1; j_gene: TRBJ1-1; abundance: .; CDR3nt: TGCGCCAGCAGCGAGACAGGGGTGGGCACTGAAGCTTTCTTT; CDR3aa: CASSETGVGTEAFF
v_gene: TRBV2; d_gene: .; j_gene: TRBJ1-1; abundance: .; CDR3nt: TGTGCCAGCAGTGGTCGACAGATGGAATACAACACTGAAGCTTTCTTT; CDR3aa: CASSGRQMEYNTEAFF
v_gene: TRBV6-1; d_gene: TRBD2; j_gene: TRBJ2-7; abundance: .; CDR3nt: TGTGCCAGCAGTGAGTTTCTAGCGGCTCCCTACGAGCAGTACTTC; CDR3aa: CASSEFLAAPYEQYF
v_gene: TRBV11-2; d_gene: .; j_gene: TRBJ1-3; abundance: .; CDR3nt: TGTGCCAGCAGCTTAGTTGGGAGTGGAAACACCATATATTTT; CDR3aa: CASSLVGSGNTIYF
v_gene: TRBV5-1; d_gene: .; j_gene: TRBJ2-3; abundance: .; CDR3nt: TGCGCCAGCAGCTTGCGTCTACCTAGCACAGATACGCAGTATTTT; CDR3aa: CASSLRLPSTDTQYF
v_gene: TRBV4-3; d_gene: TRBD1; j_gene: TRBJ1-2; abundance: .; CDR3nt: TGCGCCAGCAGCCAAGATAGGGGGCGATGGTATGGCTACACCTTC; CDR3aa: CASSQDRGRWYGYTF
v_gene: TRBV6-5; d_gene: TRBD1; j_gene: TRBJ2-7; abundance: .; CDR3nt: TGTGCCAGCAGTTACCAGAACCTCAGGGGGTACGAGCAGTACTTC; CDR3aa: CASSYQNLRGYEQYF